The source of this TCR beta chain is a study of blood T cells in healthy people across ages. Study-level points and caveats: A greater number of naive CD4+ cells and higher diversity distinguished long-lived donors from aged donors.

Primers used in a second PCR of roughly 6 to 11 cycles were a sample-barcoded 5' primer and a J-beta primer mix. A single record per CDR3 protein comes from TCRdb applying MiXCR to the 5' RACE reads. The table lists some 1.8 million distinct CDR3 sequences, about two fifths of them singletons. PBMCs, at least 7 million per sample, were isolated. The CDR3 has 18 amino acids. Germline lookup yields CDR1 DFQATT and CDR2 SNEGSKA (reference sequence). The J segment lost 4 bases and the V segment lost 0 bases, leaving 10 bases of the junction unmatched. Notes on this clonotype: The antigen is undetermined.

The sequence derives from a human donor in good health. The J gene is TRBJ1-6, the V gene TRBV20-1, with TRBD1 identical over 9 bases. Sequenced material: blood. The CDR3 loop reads CSAREGRLGTGYNSPLHF. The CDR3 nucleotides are TGCAGTGCTAGAGAAGGTCGCCTGGGGACAGGGTATAATTCACCCCTCCACTTT.